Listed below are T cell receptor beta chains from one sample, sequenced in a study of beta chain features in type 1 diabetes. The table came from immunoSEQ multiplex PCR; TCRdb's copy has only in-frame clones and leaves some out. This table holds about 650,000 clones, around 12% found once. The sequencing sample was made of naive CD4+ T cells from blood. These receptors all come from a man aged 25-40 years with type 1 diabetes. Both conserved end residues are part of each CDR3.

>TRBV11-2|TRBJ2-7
CASTQLGGSTSYEQYF
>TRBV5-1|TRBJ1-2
CASSNGTTANYGYTF
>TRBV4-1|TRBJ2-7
CASSQERTPSYEQYF
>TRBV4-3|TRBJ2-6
CASRRAGANVLTF
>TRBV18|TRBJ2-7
CASSPSDSREQYF
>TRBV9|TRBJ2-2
CASSLLGPGTGELFF
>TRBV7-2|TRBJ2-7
CASSIEAGPYEQYF
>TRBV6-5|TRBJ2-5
CASSRHQETQYF
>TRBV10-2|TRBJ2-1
CASTILGTSRLDEQFF
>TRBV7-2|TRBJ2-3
CASTPDRLAGGSSTDTQYF
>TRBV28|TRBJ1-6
CASSSVNSPLHF
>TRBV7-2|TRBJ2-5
CASSSWTAKETQYF
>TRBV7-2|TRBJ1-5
CASQKGDQPQHF
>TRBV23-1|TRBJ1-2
CASSRRTGEDGYTF
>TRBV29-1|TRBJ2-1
CSVGVGNNEQFF
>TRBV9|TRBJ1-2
CASSVGRRGRQINYGYTF
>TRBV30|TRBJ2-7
CAWSRGQGYEQYF
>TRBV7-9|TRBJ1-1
CASSSGQGNTEAFF
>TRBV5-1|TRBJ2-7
CASSLTRGAYEQYF
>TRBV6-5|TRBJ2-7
CASSYAASGANEQYF
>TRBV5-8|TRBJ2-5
CASSPRAAGGVETQYF
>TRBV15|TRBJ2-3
CATSRDVVMGGGTDTQYF
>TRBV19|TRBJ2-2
CASSIKAGINTGELFF
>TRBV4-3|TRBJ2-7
CASSTRELSREQYF
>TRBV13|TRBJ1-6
CASSLGRADSPLHF
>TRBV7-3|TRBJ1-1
CASSENMNTEAFF
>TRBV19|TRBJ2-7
CASRRGSTYEQYF